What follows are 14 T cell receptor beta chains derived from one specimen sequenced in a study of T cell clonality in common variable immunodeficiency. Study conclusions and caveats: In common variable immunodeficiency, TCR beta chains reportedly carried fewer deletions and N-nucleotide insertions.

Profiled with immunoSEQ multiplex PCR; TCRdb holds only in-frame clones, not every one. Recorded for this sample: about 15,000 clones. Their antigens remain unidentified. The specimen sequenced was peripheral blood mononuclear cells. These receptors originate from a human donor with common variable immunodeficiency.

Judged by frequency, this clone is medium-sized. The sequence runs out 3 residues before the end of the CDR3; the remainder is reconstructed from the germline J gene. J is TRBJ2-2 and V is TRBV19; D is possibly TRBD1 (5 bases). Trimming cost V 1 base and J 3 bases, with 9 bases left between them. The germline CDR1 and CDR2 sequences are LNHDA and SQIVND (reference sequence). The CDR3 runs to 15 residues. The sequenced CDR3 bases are TGTGCCAGTAGTATAGTAGGGGATTACACCGGGGAG. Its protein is CASSIVGDYTGE. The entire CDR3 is CASSIVGDYTGELFF.

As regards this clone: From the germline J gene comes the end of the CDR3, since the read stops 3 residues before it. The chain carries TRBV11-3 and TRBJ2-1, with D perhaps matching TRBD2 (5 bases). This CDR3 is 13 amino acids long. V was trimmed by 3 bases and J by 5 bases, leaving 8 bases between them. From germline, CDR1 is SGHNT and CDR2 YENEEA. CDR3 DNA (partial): TGTGCCAGCAGCTTCGGCGGGCACAATGAG. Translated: CASSFGGHNE. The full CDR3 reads CASSFGGHNEQFF.

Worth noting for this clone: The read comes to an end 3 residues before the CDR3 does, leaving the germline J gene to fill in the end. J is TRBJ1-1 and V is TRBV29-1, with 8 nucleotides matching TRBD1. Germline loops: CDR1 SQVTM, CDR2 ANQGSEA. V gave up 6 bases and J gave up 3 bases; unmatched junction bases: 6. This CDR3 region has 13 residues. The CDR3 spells CSVVGQGHTEAFF. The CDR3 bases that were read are TGCAGCGTCGTCGGACAGGGACACACTGAA.

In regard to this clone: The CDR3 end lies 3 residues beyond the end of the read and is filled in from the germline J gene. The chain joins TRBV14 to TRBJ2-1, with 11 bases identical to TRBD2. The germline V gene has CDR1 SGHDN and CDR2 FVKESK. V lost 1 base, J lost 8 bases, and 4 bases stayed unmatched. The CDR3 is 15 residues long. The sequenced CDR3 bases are TGTGCCAGCAGCCAAGTAGCGGGAGGGGAGGATGAG. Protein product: CASSQVAGGEDE. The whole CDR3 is CASSQVAGGEDEQFF.

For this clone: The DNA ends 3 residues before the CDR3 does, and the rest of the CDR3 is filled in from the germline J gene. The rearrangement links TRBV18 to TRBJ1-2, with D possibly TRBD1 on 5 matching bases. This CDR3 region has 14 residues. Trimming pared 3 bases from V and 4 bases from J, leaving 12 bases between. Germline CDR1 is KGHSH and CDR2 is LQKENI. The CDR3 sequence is CASSPEGSGYGYTF. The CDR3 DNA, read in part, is TGTGCCAGCTCACCGGAGGGGTCTGGCTATGGC.

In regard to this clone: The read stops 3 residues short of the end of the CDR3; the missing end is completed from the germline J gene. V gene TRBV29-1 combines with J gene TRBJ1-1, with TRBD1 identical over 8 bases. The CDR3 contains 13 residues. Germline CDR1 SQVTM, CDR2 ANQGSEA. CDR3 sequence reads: CSVEMGQGAAAFF. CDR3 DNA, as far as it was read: TGCAGCGTTGAAATGGGGCAGGGGGCGGCA.

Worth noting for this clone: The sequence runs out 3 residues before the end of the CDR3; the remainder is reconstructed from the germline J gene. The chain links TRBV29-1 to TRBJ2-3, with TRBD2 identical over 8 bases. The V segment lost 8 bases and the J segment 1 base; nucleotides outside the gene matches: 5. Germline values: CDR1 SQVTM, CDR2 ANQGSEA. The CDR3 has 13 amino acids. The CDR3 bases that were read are TGCAGCATAAGCGGGAGAGGCACAGATACG. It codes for CSISGRGTDT. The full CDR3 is CSISGRGTDTQYF.

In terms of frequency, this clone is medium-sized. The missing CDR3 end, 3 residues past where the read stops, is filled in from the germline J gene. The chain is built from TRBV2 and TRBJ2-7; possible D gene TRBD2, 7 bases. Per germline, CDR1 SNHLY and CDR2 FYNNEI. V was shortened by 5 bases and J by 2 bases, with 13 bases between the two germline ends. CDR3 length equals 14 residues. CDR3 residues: CASSPGGPPYEQYF. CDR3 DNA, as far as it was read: TGTGCCAGCAGTCCCGGGGGGCCTCCCTACGAG.

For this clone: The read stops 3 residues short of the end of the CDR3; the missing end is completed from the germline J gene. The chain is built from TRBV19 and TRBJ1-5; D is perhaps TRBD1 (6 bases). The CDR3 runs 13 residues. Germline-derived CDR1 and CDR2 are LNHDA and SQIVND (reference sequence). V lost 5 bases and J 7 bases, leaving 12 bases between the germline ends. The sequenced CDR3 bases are TGTGCCAGTAGTCAACAGGGTTTACAGCCC. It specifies CASSQQGLQP. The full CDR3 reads CASSQQGLQPQHF.

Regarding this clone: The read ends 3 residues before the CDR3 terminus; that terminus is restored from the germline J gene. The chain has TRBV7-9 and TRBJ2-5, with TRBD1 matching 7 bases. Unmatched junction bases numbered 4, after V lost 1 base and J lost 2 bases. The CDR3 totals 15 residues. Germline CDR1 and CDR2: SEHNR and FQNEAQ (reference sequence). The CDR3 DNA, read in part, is TGTGCCAGCAGCTTAGGGGTGGGACAGCAAGAGACC. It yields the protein CASSLGVGQQET. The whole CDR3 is CASSLGVGQQETQYF.

The part of the CDR3 DNA that was read is TGTGCCAGCTCCCCTGACCAGGGTAACACTGAA. This codes for CASSPDQGNTE. The CDR3 in full is CASSPDQGNTEAFF. V and J are TRBV18 and TRBJ1-1, with a possible D match to TRBD1 (5 bases). Read sequence stops 3 residues before the CDR3 end, and the germline J gene provides the missing end. This CDR3 comprises 14 residues. Looked up from germline, CDR1 is KGHSH and CDR2 is LQKENI. Trimming took 6 bases from V and 2 from J, leaving 13 bases between them.

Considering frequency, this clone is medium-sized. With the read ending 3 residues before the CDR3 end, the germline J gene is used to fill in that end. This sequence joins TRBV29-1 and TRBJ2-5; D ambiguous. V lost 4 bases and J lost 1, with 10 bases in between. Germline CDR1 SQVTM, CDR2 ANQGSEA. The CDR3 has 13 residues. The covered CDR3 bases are TGCAGCGTTGTGAGTAACGGCCAAGAGACC. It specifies CSVVSNGQET. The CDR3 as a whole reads CSVVSNGQETQYF.

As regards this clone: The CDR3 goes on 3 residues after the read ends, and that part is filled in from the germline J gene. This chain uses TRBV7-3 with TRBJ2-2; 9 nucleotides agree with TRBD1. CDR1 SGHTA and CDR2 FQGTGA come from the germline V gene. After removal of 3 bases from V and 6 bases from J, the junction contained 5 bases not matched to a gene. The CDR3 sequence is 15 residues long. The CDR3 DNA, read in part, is TGTGCCAGCAGCTTTAGGACAGGGGAGTCCGGGGAG. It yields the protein CASSFRTGESGE. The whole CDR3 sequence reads CASSFRTGESGELFF.

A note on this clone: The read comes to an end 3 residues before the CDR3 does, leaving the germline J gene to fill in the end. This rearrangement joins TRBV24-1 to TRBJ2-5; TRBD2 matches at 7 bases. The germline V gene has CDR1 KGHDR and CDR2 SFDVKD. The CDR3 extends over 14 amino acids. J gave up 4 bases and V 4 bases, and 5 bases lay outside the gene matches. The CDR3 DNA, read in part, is TGTGCCACCAGTGAGCAAAGCGGGATAGAGACC. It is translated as CATSEQSGIET. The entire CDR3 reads CATSEQSGIETQYF.